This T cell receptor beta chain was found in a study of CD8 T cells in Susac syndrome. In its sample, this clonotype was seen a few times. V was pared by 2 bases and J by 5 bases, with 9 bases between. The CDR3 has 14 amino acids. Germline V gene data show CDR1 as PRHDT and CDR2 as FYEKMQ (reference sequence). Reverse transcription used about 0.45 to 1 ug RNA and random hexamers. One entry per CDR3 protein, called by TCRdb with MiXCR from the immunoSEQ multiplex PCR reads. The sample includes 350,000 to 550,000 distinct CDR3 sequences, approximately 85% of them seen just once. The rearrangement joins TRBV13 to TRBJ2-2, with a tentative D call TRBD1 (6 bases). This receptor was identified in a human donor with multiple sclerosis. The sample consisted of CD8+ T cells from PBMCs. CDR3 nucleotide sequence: TGTGCCAGCAGCTTATGGACAGAGACCGGGGAGCTGTTTTTT. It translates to CASSLWTETGELFF. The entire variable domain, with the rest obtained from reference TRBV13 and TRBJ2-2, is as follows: AAGVIQSPRHLIKEKRETATLKCYPIPRHDTVYWYQQGPGQDPQFLISFYEKMQSDKGSIPDRFSAQQFSDYHSELNMSSLELGDSALYFCASSLWTETGELFFGEGSRLTVL.